Detailed here is one T cell receptor (beta chain). Other DNA sequences in this sample translate to the same CDR3. In germline, CDR1 is MNHEY, CDR2 SVGAGI. The germline V and J ends were trimmed by 0 bases and 3 bases, with 9 bases remaining between them. The CDR3 runs to 14 residues. The data belong to a study of beta chain features in type 1 diabetes. Expressed TCRB transcripts were sequenced after all isolated RNA was converted to cDNA. Assay: immunoSEQ multiplex PCR; the TCRdb copy retains only in-frame clones and omits some. The data contain some 360,000 clones, around 20% of them singletons. The receptor comes from a young woman in good health. The chain employs TRBV6-5 and TRBJ2-7, with D uncertain. Sequenced material: naive CD4+ T cells from blood. The CDR3 loop reads CASSYSTGGYEQYF. The CDR3 bases are TGTGCCAGCAGTTACTCGACCGGCGGCTACGAGCAGTACTTC.